This TCR beta chain was identified in a study of OX40 agonist ivuxolimab in advanced cancers. The sampling schedule covered blood at baseline, cycle 4 day 1, and cycle 7 day 1. The CDR3 contains 15 residues. V was shortened by 1 base and J by 2 bases, with 11 bases between the two germline ends. Per germline, CDR1 SGDLS and CDR2 YYNGEE. Produced via immunoSEQ multiplex PCR; TCRdb's table is partial and in-frame only. Found here are about 52,000 clones, 90% to 95% of them singletons; the top ten hold roughly 12%. The source was CD4+ or CD8+ T cells sorted from blood, collected in a trial of the OX40 agonist ivuxolimab. The sequence derives from an adult with an advanced solid tumor such as melanoma, head and neck, liver or kidney cancer. This chain uses TRBV9 with TRBJ2-3; the D is unclear. Here the CDR3 DNA reads TGTGCCAGCAGCGTAACGGGCAGGTTCACAGATACGCAGTATTTT. Translation: CASSVTGRFTDTQYF.